Given below is one T cell receptor (beta chain) in context. Its antigen is not identified. This CDR3 has 13 amino acids. Germline assignment: CDR1 MNHEY and CDR2 SMNVEV (reference sequence). Trimming took off 5 bases at V and 2 bases at J, with 9 bases between the two ends. It was cDNA, reverse transcribed from extracted RNA, that served as the sequencing template. TCRdb keeps only in-frame clones here, not all; method: immunoSEQ multiplex PCR. This sample carries roughly 120,000 clones, approximately 52% of them seen once, and the ten largest clones take about 31%. The record originates from a study of CD8+ T cells in alopecia areata. Study findings and constraints: Both scalp clonality and the expanded CD8+ clones among the top 100 showed a significant decrease with tofacitinib. Patients showed less clear TCR sequence sharing than mice, possibly partly because of HLA diversity.

Documented treatment: oral pan-JAK inhibitor, 5-10 mg twice daily. Source: CD8+ T cells sorted from blood, taken at week 4, from a patient treated with tofacitinib. This TCR was sampled from a human donor with alopecia areata. The chain carries TRBV27 and TRBJ2-5, with D perhaps TRBD1 (6 bases). The CDR3 spells CASSDRRQETQYF. DNA for the CDR3: TGTGCCAGCAGTGACAGGCGACAAGAGACCCAGTACTTC.